This T cell receptor beta chain came from a study of cytomegalovirus exposure and HLA in healthy donors. General study results and limits: Relative to equally common others, HLA-associated TCR beta chains showed greater clonal expansion in a later analysis. Association of a missense DCLRE1C variant with TCR beta V- and J-gene trimming was reported in a later analysis.

This clone was observed a few times. Its specificity is not known. With 0 bases clipped from V and 6 bases from J, the junction kept 5 bases outside the gene matches. CDR3 length: 14 amino acids. Germline V gene data show CDR1 as MNHNS and CDR2 as SASEGT. Use of 60 Vbeta and 13 Jbeta primers characterized the PCR. Libraries were prepared by immunoSEQ multiplex PCR; TCRdb keeps only in-frame clonotypes and omits some of them. The profile shows roughly 200,000 clones, roughly 79% of them singletons. Unrecorded immune exposures were likely, despite nominal health at sampling. The material sequenced was PBMCs. The sequence came from a young man in good health and CMV-seronegative. The chain is built from TRBV6-1 and TRBJ2-7, with 7 bases that match TRBD2. The CDR3 loop reads CASSEARGEGEQYF. CDR3 nucleotides: TGTGCCAGCAGTGAAGCGCGAGGGGAGGGCGAGCAGTACTTC.